This T cell receptor beta chain was captured in a study of T cell changes during pregnancy in multiple sclerosis. Germline loops: CDR1 SGHTS, CDR2 YDEGEE. The CDR3 runs to 15 residues. Trimming stripped 2 bases from V and 0 bases from J, with 9 bases between. Using immunoSEQ multiplex PCR, the repertoire was profiled, and TCRdb retains in-frame clones only, with some absent. The repertoire holds approximately 100,000 clones, with just under 95% as singletons. The V and J genes are TRBV5-8 and TRBJ1-5; unclear D gene. Sequencing used peripheral blood, obtained after pregnancy. The TCR sequence derives from a female donor with multiple sclerosis, enrolled in a pregnancy study. In DNA, the CDR3 is TGTGCCAGCAGCTTTCAAACAAATAGCAATCAGCCCCAGCATTTT. It codes for CASSFQTNSNQPQHF.